A single sample gave rise to the 32 T cell receptor beta chains below, sequenced in a study of cytomegalovirus exposure and HLA in healthy donors. The PCR made use of 60 Vbeta and 13 Jbeta primers. Here immunoSEQ multiplex PCR was the method, and the copy in TCRdb shows in-frame clones only, minus some. The sample contains fewer than 150,000 clones, 65% to 75% of which appear only once. Specimen: PBMCs. The receptors stem from a woman aged 45 to 65 in good health and CMV-seropositive.

This clone was seen a few times. The genes are TRBV19 and TRBJ1-4, with D perhaps TRBD1 (6 bases). The CDR3 runs 21 residues. Trimming took 3 bases from V and 4 from J, leaving 30 bases between them. In germline, CDR1 is LNHDA, CDR2 SQIVND (reference sequence). The CDR3 here is CASSMAPLQGFMGQINEKLFF. In nucleotides, the CDR3 is TGTGCCAGTAGTATGGCCCCCCTACAGGGTTTCATGGGGCAGATTAATGAAAAACTGTTTTTT. Full variable domain (rest looked up from reference TRBV19 and TRBJ1-4): DGGITQSPKYLFRKEGQNVTLSCEQNLNHDAMYWYRQDPGQGLRLIYYSQIVNDFQKGDIAEGYSVSREKKESFPLTVTSAQKNPTAFYLCASSMAPLQGFMGQINEKLFFGSGTQLSVL.

The count of this clone is one. J is TRBJ2-7 and V is TRBV27; 11 bases agree with TRBD2. Germline assignment: CDR1 MNHEY and CDR2 SMNVEV (reference sequence). Trimming cost V 2 bases and J 4 bases; bases outside gene matches: 4. This CDR3 has 15 amino acids. The DNA of the CDR3 is TGTGCCAGCAGTTTAAAGTCTAGCGGGGGGTACGAGCAGTACTTC. Its protein product is CASSLKSSGGYEQYF.

Here the CDR3 DNA reads TGTGCCAGCAGTGGCGACAATGAGCAGTTCTTC. It yields the protein CASSGDNEQFF. The chain employs TRBV6-1 and TRBJ2-1; D call uncertain. The V and J ends lost 4 bases and 5 bases respectively, with 3 bases between them. The germline CDR1 and CDR2 sequences are MNHNS and SASEGT. This CDR3 has 11 amino acids.

This clone has just one count. The genes are TRBV4-1 and TRBJ1-4, with a weak D call TRBD1 (6 bases). Per germline, CDR1 MGHRA and CDR2 YSYEKL. This CDR3 region has 16 residues. Trimming shortened V by 5 bases and J by 2 bases, and 15 bases separated the two germline ends. CDR3 amino acids: CASSILGTGTNEKLFF. The CDR3 bases are TGCGCCAGCAGCATACTCGGAACAGGGACTAATGAAAAACTGTTTTTT.

The genes are TRBV4-2 and TRBJ2-3, with D maybe TRBD2 (6 bases). The CDR3 runs 16 residues. From germline, CDR1 is LGHNA and CDR2 YNFKEQ. V lost 5 bases, J lost 1 base, and 16 bases lay in between. CDR3 in DNA: TGTGCCAGCAGCGTGGGAGGTGGGGAGGGCACAGATACGCAGTATTTT. Residues: CASSVGGGEGTDTQYF.

The CDR3 is CASSPPTSGVNNEQFF. As DNA, the CDR3 is TGTGCCAGCAGCCCGCCTACTAGCGGGGTTAACAATGAGCAGTTCTTC. V is TRBV5-6 and J is TRBJ2-1; TRBD2 agrees at 10 bases. CDR1 and CDR2 (germline): SGHDT, YYEEEE. The CDR3 covers 16 residues. V gave up 4 bases and J gave up 5 bases; unmatched junction bases: 9.

CDR3 coding DNA: TGTGCTAGTGGTTTGTCAGGGGTTGGAAACACCATATATTTT. As protein: CASGLSGVGNTIYF. This chain joins TRBV12-5 and TRBJ1-3; a weak D match, TRBD1 (6 bases). This CDR3 region has 14 residues. The V end was cut by 2 bases, the J end by 3 bases, with 8 bases between. Germline V CDR1 and CDR2: LGHNT, FRNRAP.

This clone was recorded a few times. This rearrangement joins TRBV19 to TRBJ1-2; D might be TRBD1 (6 bases). CDR3 length: 15 amino acids. Germline V gene sequence: CDR1 LNHDA, CDR2 SQIVND (reference sequence). Trimming cost V 3 bases and J 2 bases, with 13 bases left between them. The CDR3 bases are TGTGCCAGTAGTATCCCCCTGGGGGCGAACTATGGCTACACCTTC. Amino acid sequence: CASSIPLGANYGYTF.

This rearrangement joins TRBV5-1 to TRBJ2-3; tentatively, D is TRBD1 (6 bases). This CDR3 spans 15 amino acids. The germline V gene has CDR1 SGHRS and CDR2 YFSETQ. Between the trimmed V and J ends, which lost 5 bases and 0 bases, there was a span of 13 bases. The CDR3 spells CASRKGDTSTDTQYF. CDR3 coding DNA: TGCGCCAGCAGAAAGGGGGACACTAGCACAGATACGCAGTATTTT.

A single count supports this clone. The chain carries TRBV9 and TRBJ1-1; D is unclear. This CDR3 spans 13 amino acids. Looked up from germline, CDR1 is SGDLS and CDR2 is YYNGEE. Trimming took off 4 bases at V and 4 bases at J, with 11 bases between the two ends. CDR3 bases: TGTGCCAGCAGCCCGCAACGGGGCACTGAAGCTTTCTTT. Amino acid sequence: CASSPQRGTEAFF.

V and J are TRBV27 and TRBJ2-7; TRBD2 is a possible D gene (6 bases). Germline loops: CDR1 MNHEY, CDR2 SMNVEV (reference sequence). Trimming removed 5 bases at V and 3 bases at J, with 11 bases between. The CDR3 covers 13 residues. CDR3 in DNA: TGTGCCAGCAGTGTAAAGGGAGGCTACGAGCAGTACTTC. It yields the protein CASSVKGGYEQYF.

The chain employs TRBV5-4 and TRBJ1-6; D is unclear. CDR3 length equals 14 residues. The germline CDR1 and CDR2 sequences are SGHNT and YYREEE (reference sequence). Trimming removed 4 bases at V and 7 bases at J, with 12 bases between. In DNA form, the CDR3 reads TGTGCCAGCAGCGGGCCTGGCCCCAATTCACCCCTCCACTTT. Protein sequence: CASSGPGPNSPLHF.

There are a few counts of this clone. The chain employs TRBV9 and TRBJ1-3; no firm D call. Germline-derived CDR1 and CDR2 are SGDLS and YYNGEE. The germline V and J ends were trimmed by 2 bases and 0 bases, with 6 bases remaining between them. The CDR3 totals 14 residues. The CDR3 reads CASSVDFSGNTIYF. DNA of the CDR3: TGTGCCAGCAGCGTGGACTTCTCTGGAAACACCATATATTTT.

The V gene is TRBV18, the J gene TRBJ1-6; TRBD1 agrees at 9 bases. The ends lost 2 bases at V and 7 bases at J; junction bases unmatched: 6. Per the germline V gene, CDR1 is KGHSH and CDR2 is LQKENI. CDR3 length equals 16 residues. The chain's CDR3 is CASSPIPGQGNSPLHF. Written as DNA, the CDR3 is TGTGCCAGCTCACCAATCCCCGGACAGGGGAATTCACCCCTCCACTTT. The full variable domain, rest sourced from reference TRBV18 and TRBJ1-6, is NAGVMQNPRHLVRRRGQEARLRCSPMKGHSHVYWYRQLPEEGLKFMVYLQKENIIDESGMPKERFSAEFPKEGPSILRIQQVVRGDSAAYFCASSPIPGQGNSPLHFGNGTRLTVT.

This rearrangement joins TRBV11-3 to TRBJ1-1; D gene uncertain. Per germline, CDR1 SGHNT and CDR2 YENEEA. The V end was cut by 3 bases, the J end by 3 bases, with 11 bases between. The CDR3 has 14 residues. The CDR3 DNA reads as TGTGCCAGCAGCTTCGGCAGGCCGGACACTGAAGCTTTCTTT. Translating gives CASSFGRPDTEAFF.

The V and J genes are TRBV5-1 and TRBJ1-3; D is unresolved. This CDR3 has 16 amino acids. CDR1 is SGHRS and CDR2 is YFSETQ in the germline V gene. With 6 bases removed from V and 4 bases from J, the gap between germline ends came to 20 bases. The CDR3 bases are TGCGCCAGCAAGGAGGGCATAACCCTAGCCGGAAACACCATATATTTT. Translating it yields CASKEGITLAGNTIYF.

The chain joins TRBV6-1 to TRBJ2-7; D may be TRBD1 (6 bases). CDR3 length equals 13 residues. Germline lookup yields CDR1 MNHNS and CDR2 SASEGT. The V end was cut by 6 bases, the J end by 3 bases, with 12 bases between. The CDR3 loop is CASRDNRDYEQYF. The DNA of the CDR3 is TGTGCCAGCAGGGATAACAGGGACTACGAGCAGTACTTC.

V is TRBV19 and J is TRBJ2-5; 10 bases fit TRBD1. V dropped 4 bases and J dropped 4; count of bases not matched to a gene: 6. This CDR3 is built from 15 residues. Germline V gene sequence: CDR1 LNHDA, CDR2 SQIVND (reference sequence). CDR3 sequence: CASSTRTGGTETQYF. The CDR3 DNA is TGTGCCAGTAGTACTCGGACAGGGGGAACAGAGACCCAGTACTTC. Supplemented by reference TRBV19 and TRBJ2-5, the full variable domain reads DGGITQSPKYLFRKEGQNVTLSCEQNLNHDAMYWYRQDPGQGLRLIYYSQIVNDFQKGDIAEGYSVSREKKESFPLTVTSAQKNPTAFYLCASSTRTGGTETQYFGPGTRLLVL.

This rearrangement joins TRBV5-1 to TRBJ2-7, with TRBD1 matching 9 bases. Germline CDR1 is SGHRS and CDR2 is YFSETQ. This CDR3 spans 14 amino acids. Trimming took 4 bases from V and 1 from J; bases not matched to a gene: 3. CDR3 residues: CASSHGQGSYEQYF. The CDR3 region has the DNA TGCGCCAGCAGCCATGGACAGGGGTCCTACGAGCAGTACTTC.

The chain joins TRBV5-4 to TRBJ1-3, with D hard to call. Germline CDR1 is SGHNT and CDR2 is YYREEE (reference sequence). Trimming cost V 3 bases and J 0 bases, with 4 bases left between them. The CDR3 runs 13 residues. In DNA, the CDR3 is TGTGCCAGCAGCTCAGGCTCTGGAAACACCATATATTTT. Amino acid sequence: CASSSGSGNTIYF.

CDR3 sequence (DNA): TGTGCCAGCAGCCCGGGAGGGTTACACGAGCAGTACTTC. Amino acid sequence: CASSPGGLHEQYF. The chain has TRBV25-1 and TRBJ2-5; 8 nucleotides align to TRBD2. Matching the DNA end better, TRBJ2-7 makes the J call doubtful. Germline V gives CDR1 MGHDK, CDR2 SYGVNS. This CDR3 has 13 residues.

This clone was detected once. The chain has TRBV5-6 and TRBJ2-3; 14 positions agree with TRBD2. Germline CDR1 is SGHDT and CDR2 is YYEEEE. The CDR3 contains 15 residues. Trimming cost V 7 bases and J 3 bases; bases outside gene matches: 4. The CDR3 sequence is CASSTSGGATDTQYF. The CDR3 DNA sequence: TGTGCCAGCTCGACTAGCGGGGGGGCGACAGATACGCAGTATTTT. The full variable domain, completed using reference TRBV5-6 and TRBJ2-3, is DAGVTQSPTHLIKTRGQQVTLRCSPKSGHDTVSWYQQALGQGPQFIFQYYEEEERQRGNFPDRFSGHQFPNYSSELNVNALLLGDSALYLCASSTSGGATDTQYFGPGTRLTVL.

This clone was counted a single time. The CDR3 region has the DNA TGTGCCAGCCGGCTAGCGGGGGGGAATGAGCAGTTCTTC. Encoded protein: CASRLAGGNEQFF. The chain uses TRBV7-2 and TRBJ2-1, with TRBD2 identical over 12 bases. CDR3 length: 13 residues. With V trimmed by 8 bases and J by 7 bases, 3 bases remained unmatched. Germline V gene data show CDR1 as SGHTA and CDR2 as FQGNSA.

This chain joins TRBV29-1 and TRBJ1-6; D possibly corresponds to TRBD1 (5 bases). Germline V lookup: CDR1 SQVTM, CDR2 ANQGSEA. Trimming took 4 bases from V and 14 from J, leaving 18 bases between them. The CDR3 runs to 13 residues. The CDR3 spells CSVVDQQGGSLHF. CDR3 in DNA: TGCAGCGTTGTAGACCAGCAGGGAGGATCCCTCCACTTT.

This chain links TRBV12-5 with TRBJ2-4; unclear D gene. From germline, CDR1 is LGHNT and CDR2 FRNRAP. V lost 1 base to trimming and J lost 6 bases, with 13 bases between them. This CDR3 comprises 15 residues. For the CDR3, the DNA is TGTGCTAGTGGTTTGGAAAGTCTTACCAGAAACATTCAGTACTTC. Residues: CASGLESLTRNIQYF. The full variable domain, rest sourced from reference TRBV12-5 and TRBJ2-4, is DARVTQTPRHKVTEMGQEVTMRCQPILGHNTVFWYRQTMMQGLELLAYFRNRAPLDDSGMPKDRFSAEMPDATLATLKIQPSEPRDSAVYFCASGLESLTRNIQYFGAGTRLSVL.

The gene calls are TRBV5-1 and TRBJ1-2, with D tentatively TRBD1 (5 bases). Trimming removed 5 bases from V and 3 bases from J, with 14 bases in between. The CDR3 has 14 amino acids. Germline-derived CDR1 and CDR2 are SGHRS and YFSETQ. The CDR3 bases are TGCGCCAGCAGACCGCAGGGTCTCGACTATGGCTACACCTTC. As protein: CASRPQGLDYGYTF. The whole variable domain, remainder taken from reference TRBV5-1 and TRBJ1-2, is KAGVTQTPRYLIKTRGQQVTLSCSPISGHRSVSWYQQTPGQGLQFLFEYFSETQRNKGNFPGRFSGRQFSNSRSEMNVSTLELGDSALYLCASRPQGLDYGYTFGSGTRLTVV.

The table lists this clone with a count of one. The gene calls are TRBV5-1 and TRBJ2-2; possible D gene TRBD2, 6 bases. The germline gives CDR1 SGHRS, CDR2 YFSETQ. This CDR3 spans 16 amino acids. The V end was cut by 0 bases, the J end by 2 bases, with 11 bases between. Here the CDR3 reads CASSLAGTYNTGELFF. As DNA, the CDR3 is TGCGCCAGCAGCTTGGCCGGGACTTACAACACCGGGGAGCTGTTTTTT.

This clone was recorded only once. V gene TRBV13 combines with J gene TRBJ2-5; the match to TRBD1 covers 7 bases. CDR1 is PRHDT and CDR2 is FYEKMQ in the germline V gene (reference sequence). This CDR3 has 13 residues. V was clipped by 1 base and J by 4 bases; unmatched bases: 0. This CDR3 reads CASSLEGAETQYF. As DNA, the CDR3 is TGTGCCAGCAGCTTAGAGGGGGCAGAGACCCAGTACTTC.

This clone was found a few times. The chain employs TRBV5-4 and TRBJ2-1, with 8 bases fitting TRBD1. The CDR3 runs to 16 residues. Trimming removed 4 bases from V and 4 bases from J; junction bases left unmatched: 10. Germline lookup yields CDR1 SGHNT and CDR2 YYREEE (reference sequence). CDR3 nucleotides: TGTGCCAGCAGCCCCTTGAGTCGGACAGGGTACAATGAGCAGTTCTTC. Its translation: CASSPLSRTGYNEQFF.

The gene calls are TRBV6-6 and TRBJ2-7; D may be TRBD2 (5 bases). Germline V CDR1 and CDR2: MNHNY, SVGAGI (reference sequence). The CDR3 has 14 amino acids. Between the trimmed V and J ends, which lost 0 bases and 2 bases, there was a span of 8 bases. In nucleotides, the CDR3 is TGTGCCAGCAGTTACTCCCGGGGAGCCTACGAGCAGTACTTC. Translated, it gives CASSYSRGAYEQYF.

V usage is TRBV14 and J usage is TRBJ2-1, with D unresolved. The germline gives CDR1 SGHDN, CDR2 FVKESK. The CDR3 is made up of 12 amino acids. Trimming cost V 1 base and J 10 bases, with 8 bases left between them. This chain's CDR3 is CASSQGTGEQFF. The CDR3 DNA follows: TGTGCCAGCAGCCAAGGAACCGGGGAGCAGTTCTTC. Supplemented by reference TRBV14 and TRBJ2-1, the full variable domain reads EAGVTQFPSHSVIEKGQTVTLRCDPISGHDNLYWYRRVMGKEIKFLLHFVKESKQDESGMPNNRFLAERTGGTYSTLKVQPAELEDSGVYFCASSQGTGEQFFGPGTRLTVL.

The V gene is TRBV9, the J gene TRBJ2-5, with TRBD2 matching over 8 bases. The V segment lost 0 bases and the J segment 4 bases; nucleotides outside the gene matches: 5. Germline CDR1 is SGDLS and CDR2 is YYNGEE. The CDR3 has 15 residues. The CDR3 loop is CASSVERGGLETQYF. The CDR3 nucleotides read TGTGCCAGCAGCGTAGAACGGGGGGGCCTAGAGACCCAGTACTTC.